This TCR beta chain originates from a study of cytomegalovirus exposure and HLA in healthy donors listed by TCRdb under 2017. About the full investigation: According to an earlier analysis of 587 of the donors, about 179 million T cells yielded 117 million unique TCR beta sequences and 276 Gb of sequence data. The study combined high-throughput TCR immunosequencing, statistical association of individual TCRs with disease status, and machine learning to predict cytomegalovirus infection status. An early release covering 500 to 750 HLA-typed donors comprised roughly 300 gigabases of sequencing data and approximately 80 million unique TCR sequences. Among around 400 genotyped donors of the cohort, an average of 235,054 unique TCR beta nucleotide sequences were sequenced per donor, roughly 20% of them non-productive. A later genetic analysis took genome-wide SNP genotypes for about three fifths of the roughly 670 donors and used that subset as a discovery cohort. Typing coverage differed by locus: A, B, C, DRB1 and DQB1 were typed in roughly 629-640 donors, DQA1 in about 500, DPA1 in around 600, and DPB1 in approximately 450. Besides the first cohort of 500 to 700 subjects, a separate validation cohort made up of roughly 120 different subjects was used. The T cell repertoires of 670 or so subjects were profiled by immunosequencing and related to cytomegalovirus serostatus. In a later analysis, previously published TCR beta repertoires from several hundred donors were re-analyzed and high-resolution HLA genotyping was added so that TCR occurrence patterns could be studied. In the later analysis, no new phenotypic data were used to find candidate immune exposures; instead, reliance was placed on TCR beta sequences and their occurrence across donors. An earlier analysis of 587 of the donors applied high-throughput TCR beta sequencing to assess whether each TCR beta V gene segment acted as functional or pseudogenic. Donor age, sex, ethnicity and CMV serostatus were compiled alongside the repertoire data. All discovery cohort repertoires had been generated on a single sequencing platform. Roughly 5 DR-DQ haplotypes were treated as single units for association and clustering because of strong linkage in the cohort. Of the 300 to 500 genotyped donors, roughly 76% were placed in the genetic ancestry cluster associated with self-reported Caucasian donors. HLA typing covered class I and class II loci at four-digit resolution. The study aimed to test whether cataloging public T cell receptors could reveal signatures of past pathogen exposure. What the authors observed across the whole study: The classifier was reported to diagnose cytomegalovirus status with high specificity and sensitivity in both the original and validation cohorts. Some IMGT-functional V segments, including TRBV6-2 and TRBV6-3, could not be told apart with the 87-base-pair reads, so those segments were excluded. Seventeen rarely observed V segments, including chromosome 9 orphons, were excluded from the earlier analysis of 550 to 700 of the donors because counts were too low. The study gave a list of more than 150 TCR beta chains associated with cytomegalovirus. Compared with equally common non-associated chains, HLA-associated TCR beta chains in a later analysis were more clonally expanded and had lower generation probabilities. Because some donors lacked HLA typing at each locus, the association tests relied only on the typed subset. At a false discovery rate of 0.05, a later analysis linked approximately 18,000 TCR beta sequences to specific HLA alleles. Sequencing depth was assumed to be roughly uniform across donors in the presence/absence analyses, though that assumption may not hold. For the cohort, immune exposure information was limited to CMV serostatus. A later genetic analysis reported fewer N-insertions in productive TCRs among donors in an Asian-associated ancestry cluster than the roughly 700-donor mean. Across donors, most TCR sequences were observed very rarely, whereas some public TCRs were present in many individuals. The cohort was sequenced for TCR beta chains only, and without alpha or paired-chain data the features that could be detected were limited. A few of the identified cytomegalovirus-associated TCR beta chains were confirmed in vitro to be specific for cytomegalovirus antigens. Linkage disequilibrium might explain the correlated functional status among segregating V segments, but an unknown experimental factor could not be ruled out. In a later analysis, TCR association rates were found to vary across HLA loci, with the most associated TCRs seen for DRB1 alleles and the fewest for HLA-C alleles. Strong co-occurrence of HLA alleles, especially DR and DQ, made assigning TCR associations to individual alleles difficult. According to a later analysis, most CMV-associated TCR beta chains appeared to be HLA-restricted, and the HLA associations seemed to be driven largely by CMV exposure. An association between a missense DCLRE1C variant and V-gene and J-gene trimming of TCR beta chains was found in a later genetic analysis and replicated in an independent cohort. It was suggested by the authors that the approach could potentially be generalized to other disease states and immunological phenotypes. According to a later analysis, parvovirus B19, influenza, CMV and Epstein-Barr virus appeared linked to several top co-occurrence clusters. In an earlier analysis of over 550 of the donors, most TCR beta V segments were observed in productive rearrangements about 90% or about 30% of the time, broadly matching IMGT annotations. A further reported finding was that TCR beta sequences accurately predicted the HLA-A and HLA-B alleles for most subjects in the first cohort. The sequencing pipeline was judged likely to have produced a cluster of highly shared sequence variants as a technical artifact.

As for this clone: Its binding antigen is unknown. Within one base of it there is no much larger clone, and no base qualities were kept.

V sheds 5 bases and J sheds 9 bases, leaving 14 bases between their ends. The CDR3 runs 14 amino acids, cysteine and phenylalanine included. Left in the record is the CDR3 DNA by itself, 42 bases read in frame from the first base. CDR1 and CDR2 are drawn from the germline V gene: SNHLY, FYNNEI. The cohort was made up of about 610 healthy bone marrow donors. Cohort members were all nominally healthy when sampled, although unrecorded immune exposures were likely present. The donor tested CMV seronegative, placing the donor among the 350 or so seronegative members of the cohort. A peripheral blood sample was provided by each donor, and peripheral blood mononuclear cells were used for TCR beta sequencing. The Qiagen DNeasy Blood Extraction Kit was used to extract genomic DNA from the blood cell samples. The protocol used for the library was the immunoSEQ multiplex PCR assay. A mixture of 60 forward primers for TCR Vbeta segments and 13 reverse primers for TCR Jbeta segments was used in the multiplex PCR. The CDR3 region of rearranged TCR beta genes was amplified from genomic DNA with a multiplex PCR assay. Amplified TCR beta libraries were sequenced as 87-base-pair reads on the Illumina HiSeq System. The authors' pipeline ran thus. A later analysis tallied tens of millions of unique TCR beta chains across the 700 or so repertoires, and approximately 12 million of those chains were shared by two or more donors. Raw reads were error-corrected and collapsed into unique sequences by a nearest-neighbor algorithm in which closely related sequences were merged to remove PCR and sequencing errors. To assign V, D and J gene segments, CDR3 sequences were aligned to IMGT reference sequences. For a sequence to be retained, a match of at least six nucleotides was required to both a V gene segment and a J gene segment. Rearrangements were classified as productive when the CDR3 lacked stop codons and remained in frame with V and J, and all other rearrangements were classified as non-productive. Following IMGT convention, CDR3 was defined as the stretch from the second conserved V-encoded cysteine up to the conserved J-encoded phenylalanine. In an earlier analysis of 500 to 650 of the donors, sequences lacking an unambiguous match to a single V gene segment were excluded. An earlier analysis of 587 of the donors classified V segments as functional when productive rearrangements were above 56.7% and as segregating when the standard deviation between donors was above 5%. A statistical classification framework was built for diagnosing cytomegalovirus status from the catalog of TCR beta chain sequences. In a later analysis, V and J genes were assigned by comparing TCR nucleotide sequences against IMGT/GENE-DB human TR gene sequences. A later analysis assigned CDR3 sequences and most-parsimonious VDJ recombination scenarios with the TCRdist pipeline. In a later analysis, every TCR beta chain was defined by the combination of its CDR3 amino acid sequence and its V-gene family, and reads without a unique V-gene family were dropped. To address suspected cross-contamination and a sequencing artifact, a later analysis removed a few hundred highly shared, low-generation-probability nucleotide sequences. For each public chain, a later analysis derived a clonal expansion index from normalized ranks of inferred template counts within each repertoire. In a later analysis, generation probabilities were computed using a VDJ recombination model fitted to out-of-frame rearrangements, and the results were checked against IGoR. A later analysis scored TCR-TCR, TCR-HLA and TCR-CMV co-occurrence with hypergeometric tests, applying a repertoire-size bias correction to TCR pairs. In a later analysis, false discovery rates were estimated by permuting HLA or CMV assignments 20 times. In a later analysis, co-occurring TCRs were grouped using DBSCAN, and TCRdist sequence similarity was added for clustering within HLA-allele-positive subsets. For co-occurrence clustering, repertoires with fewer than 30,000 or more than 120,000 public chains were excluded, along with several repertoires with anomalous nucleotide sharing. The table comes from immuneACCESS by way of TCRdb, which keeps in-frame sequences with V and J called. Part of the clones is missing from these tables; in studies checked, under half for an unresolved V gene and the rest for unknown reasons. V, J and clone size reflect that table, while D and trimming were determined from the DNA. The sample data list roughly 160,000 clones, and roughly 79% of these were observed just once. The ten biggest clones cover less than 15% of the sample.

Material for sequencing was PBMCs. This TCR came from a woman aged 45-65 years in good health and CMV-seronegative. The sequence links TRBV2 to TRBJ1-6, with the D gene too uncertain to name. The bases read TGTGCCAGCAGTAAAAATACCGGGAGTTCACCCCTCCACTTT. This sequence encodes CASSKNTGSSPLHF.